A single sample is the source of the 22 T cell receptor beta chains below, sequenced in a study of shared clonotypes between healthy human individuals. Clones were read by immunoSEQ multiplex PCR, and TCRdb kept only the in-frame ones, dropping some. The repertoire has about half a million clones, approximately 82% of them found once; the top ten carry 12%. What was sequenced was PBMCs. Receptors were obtained from a middle-aged woman in good health. Some clones in this sample may be carry-over from other donors' samples.

The chain couples TRBV5-1 to TRBJ2-5, with 7 bases matching TRBD1. V lost 4 bases and J lost 5; bases outside the gene matches: 8. CDR1 SGHRS and CDR2 YFSETQ come from the germline V gene. This CDR3 comprises 14 residues. In DNA form, the CDR3 reads TGCGCCAGCAGCCTGATAGAACAGGGGGAGACCCAGTACTTC. Translating it yields CASSLIEQGETQYF.

In this sample, this clone turned up once. The V and J genes are TRBV19 and TRBJ1-5; 9 bases line up with TRBD1. V was clipped by 9 bases and J by 3 bases; unmatched bases: 3. The CDR3 is 13 residues long. Germline CDR1 is LNHDA and CDR2 is SQIVND (reference sequence). CDR3 region: CASRDRDNQPQHF. Here the CDR3 DNA reads TGTGCCAGCCGGGACAGGGACAATCAGCCCCAGCATTTT.

The V call is TRBV28, the J call TRBJ1-4; TRBD1 might be the D (6 bases). CDR1 and CDR2 from the germline V gene are MDHEN and SYDVKM. V lost 4 bases, J lost 4 bases, and 13 bases lay in between. The CDR3 spans 15 residues. The CDR3 region has the DNA TGTGCCAGCAGTTGGGGACAAGGGCGTAATGAAAAACTGTTTTTT. Translated: CASSWGQGRNEKLFF.

This clone was seen once. This sequence joins TRBV15 and TRBJ2-7; TRBD2 matches at 8 bases. Trimming at V came to 5 bases and at J to 1 base, leaving 10 bases not matched to a gene. This CDR3 contains 16 residues. Germline V gene sequence: CDR1 LNHNV, CDR2 YYDKDF (reference sequence). The CDR3 DNA reads TGTGCCACCAGCCGGAGGAGCGGGAGTTATTCCTACGAGCAGTACTTC. As protein: CATSRRSGSYSYEQYF. The whole variable domain, filled in from reference TRBV15 and TRBJ2-7, reads DAMVIQNPRYQVTQFGKPVTLSCSQTLNHNVMYWYQQKSSQAPKLLFHYYDKDFNNEADTPDNFQSRRPNTSFCFLDIRSPGLGDTAMYLCATSRRSGSYSYEQYFGPGTRLTVT.

This clone was counted once. The chain uses TRBV7-2 and TRBJ2-1; the D call may be TRBD1 or TRBD2 (7 bases each). V was trimmed by 3 bases and J by 7 bases, leaving 16 bases between them. Germline values: CDR1 SGHTA, CDR2 FQGNSA. This CDR3 is 15 amino acids long. CDR3 nucleotides: TGTGCCAGCAGCTTCGACAGGGCGGGAGTAAATGAGCAGTTCTTC. Translating gives CASSFDRAGVNEQFF.

The chain combines TRBV14 with TRBJ1-2; TRBD1 is a possible D gene (6 bases). CDR1 and CDR2 (germline): SGHDN, FVKESK. Trimming shortened V by 0 bases and J by 4 bases, and 9 bases separated the two germline ends. The CDR3 sequence is 14 residues long. DNA of the CDR3: TGTGCCAGCAGCCAAGATACAGGGCTCTATGGCTACACCTTC. It translates to CASSQDTGLYGYTF.

This rearrangement joins TRBV30 to TRBJ2-3; 9 bases match TRBD2. Trimming at V came to 3 bases and at J to 7 bases, leaving 14 bases not matched to a gene. Germline CDR1 reads GTSNPN; CDR2 reads SVGIG (reference sequence). CDR3 size: 16 residues. CDR3 DNA: TGTGCCTGGAGGCCCGGGACACCGGGACTAGCAAATACGCAGTATTTT. Protein: CAWRPGTPGLANTQYF. Full variable domain (remainder filled in from reference TRBV30 and TRBJ2-3): SQTIHQWPATLVQPVGSPLSLECTVEGTSNPNLYWYRQAAGRGLQLLFYSVGIGQISSEVPQNLSASRPQDRQFILSSKKLLLSDSGFYLCAWRPGTPGLANTQYFGPGTRLTVL.

This clone has just a few counts. Different DNA sequences within this sample yield the same CDR3. This rearrangement joins TRBV27 to TRBJ1-4, with no clear D. This CDR3 has 13 amino acids. The V and J ends lost 3 bases and 7 bases respectively, with 9 bases between them. Germline CDR1 and CDR2: MNHEY and SMNVEV (reference sequence). CDR3 DNA sequence: TGTGCCAGCAGTTTTTCTGGCTTTGAAAAACTGTTTTTT. Translation: CASSFSGFEKLFF.

This chain links TRBV5-1 with TRBJ1-1; 9 bases align to TRBD1. From germline, CDR1 is SGHRS and CDR2 YFSETQ. The junction had 5 bases not matched to a gene; V was cut back by 4 bases and J by 1 base. This CDR3 is 15 amino acids long. This CDR3 reads CASSPGQGKNTEAFF. The DNA of the CDR3 is TGCGCCAGCAGCCCGGGACAGGGTAAGAACACTGAAGCTTTCTTT. The whole variable domain, filled in from reference TRBV5-1 and TRBJ1-1, reads KAGVTQTPRYLIKTRGQQVTLSCSPISGHRSVSWYQQTPGQGLQFLFEYFSETQRNKGNFPGRFSGRQFSNSRSEMNVSTLELGDSALYLCASSPGQGKNTEAFFGQGTRLTVV.

This clone was observed a few times. The V call is TRBV1, the J call TRBJ2-5. TRBV1 is reported as a pseudogene. The CDR3 length is 15 residues. CDR3 DNA: TGCACCAGCAGCAAGGGGGGAGAAGCATGGGAGACCCAGTACTTC. Amino acid sequence: CTSSKGGEAWETQYF.

The V gene is TRBV4-2, the J gene TRBJ2-1, with 11 nucleotides matching TRBD2. Germline trimming cut 3 bases from V and 7 bases from J; bases unmatched to any gene: 5. The CDR3 runs to 15 residues. Germline V lookup: CDR1 LGHNA, CDR2 YNFKEQ. The CDR3 DNA sequence: TGTGCCAGCAGCCATACTAGCGGGAGTGGGAATGAGCAGTTCTTC. Amino acid sequence: CASSHTSGSGNEQFF.

The genes are TRBV10-3 and TRBJ2-2; weak D call: TRBD1 (6 bases). Trimming pared 0 bases from V and 6 bases from J, leaving 17 bases between. Germline V gene lookup returns CDR1 ENHRY and CDR2 SYGVKD. The CDR3 is 17 residues long. The CDR3 reads CAISESLGQTLSGELFF. Here the CDR3 DNA reads TGTGCCATCAGTGAGTCGTTAGGACAGACCCTATCCGGGGAGCTGTTTTTT.

The rearrangement joins TRBV5-4 to TRBJ2-7; 7 bases map to TRBD1. V shed 4 bases and J 5 bases; nucleotides not matched to a gene: 6. This CDR3 is 13 amino acids long. Germline CDR1 reads SGHNT; CDR2 reads YYREEE (reference sequence). In DNA, the CDR3 is TGTGCCAGCAGCCACAGGGGTAACAACGAGCAGTACTTC. Encoded protein: CASSHRGNNEQYF.

The J gene is TRBJ2-7, the V gene TRBV4-1, with a tentative D call TRBD2 (5 bases). Trimming left V 1 base short and J 0 bases short, with 10 bases between. Per the germline V gene, CDR1 is MGHRA and CDR2 is YSYEKL. The CDR3 contains 15 residues. Written as DNA, the CDR3 is TGCGCCAGCAGCCAAGCCCCTGGGAGCTCCTACGAGCAGTACTTC. Translating gives CASSQAPGSSYEQYF.

This clone was seen a single time. At one end the junction does not follow the germline gene, possibly because of a read error. V gene TRBV5-1 combines with J gene TRBJ1-1; TRBD1 might be the D (6 bases). This CDR3 region has 14 residues. Germline CDR1 is SGHRS and CDR2 is YFSETQ. CDR3 sequence (DNA): TGCGCCAGCAGCTTGAACAGGGTGAACATTGAAGCTTTCTTT. Protein: CASSLNRVNIEAFF.

The rearrangement links TRBV5-6 to TRBJ2-7; 9 nucleotides match TRBD2. This CDR3 is 14 amino acids long. The V segment lost 1 base and the J segment 3 bases; nucleotides outside the gene matches: 2. Germline V gene data show CDR1 as SGHDT and CDR2 as YYEEEE. This chain's CDR3 is CASSLYSGSYEQYF. CDR3 nucleotide sequence: TGTGCCAGCAGCTTGTATAGCGGGAGCTACGAGCAGTACTTC.

The rearrangement uses TRBV7-9 and TRBJ2-3; 12 bases fit TRBD2. Germline lookup yields CDR1 SEHNR and CDR2 FQNEAQ (reference sequence). CDR3 length equals 17 residues. Trimming at V came to 5 bases and at J to 4 bases, leaving 10 bases not matched to a gene. Written as DNA, the CDR3 is TGTGCCAGCAGCCCAAACCTAGCGGGAGGGATGGCAGATACGCAGTATTTT. Its protein product is CASSPNLAGGMADTQYF.

The CDR3 loop reads CASSLRGDYGYTF. CDR3 in DNA: TGTGCCAGTAGTCTCAGGGGGGACTATGGCTACACCTTC. This rearrangement joins TRBV19 to TRBJ1-2, with 7 bases matching TRBD1. From germline, CDR1 is LNHDA and CDR2 SQIVND (reference sequence). CDR3 size: 13 residues. V trimming: 5 bases; J trimming: 3 bases; junction bases outside the gene matches: 3.

With regard to this clone: This specimen includes other DNA sequences encoding the same CDR3. The chain combines TRBV27 with TRBJ1-2; 7 bases are shared with TRBD1. The CDR3 is 14 residues long. The germline V gene encodes CDR1 MNHEY and CDR2 SMNVEV (reference sequence). Trimming at V came to 3 bases and at J to 2 bases, leaving 3 bases not matched to a gene. CDR3 DNA: TGTGCCAGCAGTTTGACAGGGAGCAACTATGGCTACACCTTC. This translates into CASSLTGSNYGYTF.

This chain links TRBV5-1 with TRBJ1-1, with 9 bases fitting TRBD1. V trimming: 3 bases; J trimming: 5 bases; junction bases outside the gene matches: 5. This CDR3 region has 14 residues. Germline V gene sequence: CDR1 SGHRS, CDR2 YFSETQ. DNA of the CDR3: TGCGCCAGCAGCTGGGGACAGGGAGGTACTGAAGCTTTCTTT. It yields the protein CASSWGQGGTEAFF.

This chain joins TRBV6-1 and TRBJ2-7; TRBD1 matches at 8 bases. J was trimmed by 3 bases and V by 5 bases; bases with no gene match: 6. Germline-derived CDR1 and CDR2 are MNHNS and SASEGT. The CDR3 contains 14 residues. CDR3 nucleotide sequence: TGTGCCAGCAGTCCGACAGGGGCTCACTACGAGCAGTACTTC. Amino acid sequence: CASSPTGAHYEQYF.

As concerns this clone: A far larger clone is a single base away, which makes a read error likely. V is TRBV28 and J is TRBJ2-1; perhaps D is TRBD1 or TRBD2 (5 bases each). The CDR3 consists of 15 residues. The germline V and J ends were trimmed by 5 bases and 3 bases, with 14 bases remaining between them. The germline gives CDR1 MDHEN, CDR2 SYDVKM. This CDR3 is CASSRDGAGYNEQFF. CDR3 in DNA: TGTGCCAGCAGTCGGGACGGGGCGGGCTACAATGAGCAGTTCTTC.